A selection of T cell receptor beta chains follows, all from one sample in a study of T cell responses to AZD1222 COVID-19 vaccine. The table came from immunoSEQ multiplex PCR; TCRdb's copy has only in-frame clones and leaves some out. Seen here are some 110,000 clones, around 82% observed once, and the top ten hold 9.4%. The source material was peripheral blood, sampled on day 0 of AZD1222 vaccination. These receptors all come from an adult in good health. The CDR3 runs from the conserved cysteine through the conserved F or W. A D gene is named only where the DNA matches it firmly. Not every row has a clone size; where given, it reads once, few, many or a size class.

j_call: TRBJ2-1; v_call: TRBV28; clone_size: .; d_call: TRBD2; cdr3_nt: TGTGCCAGCAGTACTTTGCTAGCGGTGCCCGATGAGCAGTTCTTC; cdr3_aa: CASSTLLAVPDEQFF
j_call: TRBJ2-5; v_call: TRBV13; clone_size: .; d_call: .; cdr3_nt: TGTGCCAGCAGCCTCTGGGGGGAGCAACAAGAGACCCAGTACTTC; cdr3_aa: CASSLWGEQQETQYF
j_call: TRBJ1-2; v_call: TRBV5-5; clone_size: .; d_call: TRBD1; cdr3_nt: TGTGCCAGCAGTTCGGGACAGGGTAGGGCCTATGGCTACACCTTC; cdr3_aa: CASSSGQGRAYGYTF
j_call: TRBJ2-3; v_call: TRBV12-3/TRBV12-4; clone_size: .; d_call: .; cdr3_nt: TGTGCCAGCAGTCTCGGCGTAGATACGCAGTATTTT; cdr3_aa: CASSLGVDTQYF
j_call: TRBJ1-2; v_call: TRBV7-2; clone_size: .; d_call: .; cdr3_nt: TGTGCCAGCAGCTTGTCTAGCGTCTATGGCTACACCTTC; cdr3_aa: CASSLSSVYGYTF
j_call: TRBJ1-5; v_call: TRBV27; clone_size: once; d_call: .; cdr3_nt: TGTGCCAGCAGTCCACCAGGGAGGTCAAATCAGCCCCAGCATTTT; cdr3_aa: CASSPPGRSNQPQHF
j_call: TRBJ1-6; v_call: TRBV4-1; clone_size: .; d_call: .; cdr3_nt: TGCGCCAGCAGCCTGTCGTCGGGGGGCTCCTATAATTCACCCCTCCACTTT; cdr3_aa: CASSLSSGGSYNSPLHF
j_call: TRBJ2-1; v_call: TRBV19; clone_size: .; d_call: TRBD1; cdr3_nt: TGTGCCAGTAGTACCCAGGGGGCGGTCTACAATGAGCAGTTCTTC; cdr3_aa: CASSTQGAVYNEQFF
j_call: TRBJ1-2; v_call: TRBV6-5; clone_size: few; d_call: .; cdr3_nt: TGTGCCAGCAGTTACTCGGTTCTGAATAACTATGGCTACACCTTC; cdr3_aa: CASSYSVLNNYGYTF
j_call: TRBJ1-1; v_call: TRBV5-1; clone_size: medium-sized; d_call: TRBD1; cdr3_nt: TGCGCCAGCAGTTGGGACAGAGGTGAAGCTTTCTTT; cdr3_aa: CASSWDRGEAFF
j_call: TRBJ1-1; v_call: TRBV13; clone_size: .; d_call: .; cdr3_nt: TGTGCCAGCAGCTTAGAGGGAGGGATTGAAGCTTTCTTT; cdr3_aa: CASSLEGGIEAFF
j_call: TRBJ1-2; v_call: TRBV28; clone_size: .; d_call: .; cdr3_nt: TGTGCCAGCAGTCCCCGGACAGCCTATGGCTACACCTTC; cdr3_aa: CASSPRTAYGYTF
j_call: TRBJ2-7; v_call: TRBV18; clone_size: .; d_call: TRBD1; cdr3_nt: TGTGCCAGCTCCGGCCGGACAGGGGTCTACGAGCAGTACTTC; cdr3_aa: CASSGRTGVYEQYF
j_call: TRBJ1-4; v_call: TRBV28; clone_size: .; d_call: TRBD1; cdr3_nt: TGTGCCAGCAGAGATACAGGGGCTGGTGAAAAACTGTTTTTT; cdr3_aa: CASRDTGAGEKLFF
j_call: TRBJ1-5; v_call: TRBV18; clone_size: .; d_call: .; cdr3_nt: TGTGCCAGCTCACCGGGGTCCGGGCCGGGCAATCAGCCCCAGCATTTT; cdr3_aa: CASSPGSGPGNQPQHF
j_call: TRBJ2-7; v_call: TRBV21-1; clone_size: .; d_call: .; cdr3_nt: TGTGCCAGCAGCATCCCTACCGGGACTAGCGGGACCCCCCCTTACTTC; cdr3_aa: CASSIPTGTSGTPPYF
j_call: TRBJ2-7; v_call: TRBV3-1/TRBV3-2; clone_size: once; d_call: TRBD1; cdr3_nt: TGTGCCAGCAGCTCAGGAGTGAGGGGGCGCGAGCAGTACTTC; cdr3_aa: CASSSGVRGREQYF
j_call: TRBJ2-1; v_call: TRBV6-6; clone_size: .; d_call: TRBD2; cdr3_nt: TGTGCCAGCAGCCTCTCTAGCGGGGATTCACTCTCCTACAATGAGCAGTTCTTC; cdr3_aa: CASSLSSGDSLSYNEQFF
j_call: TRBJ1-2; v_call: TRBV5-1; clone_size: .; d_call: .; cdr3_nt: TGCGCCAGCAGCTTGGGGTCAGGGAACTATGGCTACACCTTC; cdr3_aa: CASSLGSGNYGYTF
j_call: TRBJ1-2; v_call: TRBV30; clone_size: .; d_call: .; cdr3_nt: TGTGCCTGTGACCCGCCCAGGAGCTACACCTTC; cdr3_aa: CACDPPRSYTF
j_call: TRBJ1-2; v_call: TRBV6-5; clone_size: .; d_call: TRBD1; cdr3_nt: TGTGCCAGCAGTTACTCGACAGGGGGCTATGGCTACACCTTC; cdr3_aa: CASSYSTGGYGYTF
j_call: TRBJ1-2; v_call: TRBV7-2; clone_size: .; d_call: .; cdr3_nt: TGTGCCAGCAGCCCAATAGCGGGTGGCTACACCTTC; cdr3_aa: CASSPIAGGYTF
j_call: TRBJ1-4; v_call: TRBV21-1; clone_size: .; d_call: .; cdr3_nt: TGTGCCAGCAGCTCCACGACCTCTTCTGAACTGTTTTTT; cdr3_aa: CASSSTTSSELFF
j_call: TRBJ1-4; v_call: TRBV28; clone_size: .; d_call: .; cdr3_nt: TGTGCCAGCAGTAGGCCTGGGGGGCTTAATGAAAAACTGTTTTTT; cdr3_aa: CASSRPGGLNEKLFF
j_call: TRBJ1-5; v_call: TRBV3-1/TRBV3-2; clone_size: few; d_call: TRBD1; cdr3_nt: TGTGCCAGCAGCCTATCGGACAGGAATCAGCCCCAGCATTTT; cdr3_aa: CASSLSDRNQPQHF
j_call: TRBJ2-7; v_call: TRBV19; clone_size: .; d_call: .; cdr3_nt: TGTGCCAGTAGTTTAGGGGACTACGAGCAGTACTTC; cdr3_aa: CASSLGDYEQYF
j_call: TRBJ2-7; v_call: TRBV2; clone_size: .; d_call: .; cdr3_nt: TGTGCCAGCAGTGAGTCCCAGGTCTACGAGCAGTACTTC; cdr3_aa: CASSESQVYEQYF
j_call: TRBJ2-7; v_call: TRBV5-1; clone_size: few; d_call: .; cdr3_nt: TGCGCCAGCAGCGTAACAGGAGGGGACTACGAGCAGTACTTC; cdr3_aa: CASSVTGGDYEQYF
j_call: TRBJ1-1; v_call: TRBV19; clone_size: few; d_call: .; cdr3_nt: TGTGCCAGTAGGGAAACCGGACTAGGGACCCCTGAAGCTTTCTTT; cdr3_aa: CASRETGLGTPEAFF
j_call: TRBJ2-1; v_call: TRBV7-9; clone_size: .; d_call: .; cdr3_nt: TGTGCCAGCAGCCCGATGAGGGACGAGCAGTTCTTC; cdr3_aa: CASSPMRDEQFF
j_call: TRBJ1-3; v_call: TRBV7-2; clone_size: .; d_call: .; cdr3_nt: TGTGCCAGCAGCTTAGGAGTCCTGGGGATTGGCTCTGGAAACACCATATATTTT; cdr3_aa: CASSLGVLGIGSGNTIYF
j_call: TRBJ1-1; v_call: TRBV6-5; clone_size: .; d_call: .; cdr3_nt: TGTGCCAGCAGTCTCTCGGCCTCGGCTGAAGCTTTCTTT; cdr3_aa: CASSLSASAEAFF
j_call: TRBJ1-5; v_call: TRBV29-1; clone_size: .; d_call: TRBD1; cdr3_nt: TGCAGCGTTAAGGACAGGTCGCGCAATCAGCCCCAGCATTTT; cdr3_aa: CSVKDRSRNQPQHF
j_call: TRBJ2-1; v_call: TRBV5-4; clone_size: .; d_call: .; cdr3_nt: TGTGCCAGCAGCTTGGTTCAAGGGGAGCAGTTCTTC; cdr3_aa: CASSLVQGEQFF
j_call: TRBJ2-1; v_call: TRBV5-5; clone_size: few; d_call: .; cdr3_nt: TGTGCCAGCGCTCTAGGGCCCCCGAATCATGAGCAGTTCTTC; cdr3_aa: CASALGPPNHEQFF
j_call: TRBJ1-1; v_call: TRBV12-3/TRBV12-4; clone_size: .; d_call: .; cdr3_nt: TGTGCCAGCATGGGAGGGTTCACTGAAGCTTTCTTT; cdr3_aa: CASMGGFTEAFF
j_call: TRBJ2-1; v_call: TRBV3-1/TRBV3-2; clone_size: .; d_call: .; cdr3_nt: TGTGCCAGCAGCCAATCCAGGGAGGGGGCTGGGTTTGAGCAGTTCTTC; cdr3_aa: CASSQSREGAGFEQFF
j_call: TRBJ2-7; v_call: TRBV24-1; clone_size: .; d_call: .; cdr3_nt: TGTGCCACCAGTGATAGATACGAGCAGTACTTC; cdr3_aa: CATSDRYEQYF
j_call: TRBJ2-1; v_call: TRBV18; clone_size: .; d_call: TRBD1; cdr3_nt: TGTGCCAGCTCAGCGGGACAGGGGGTTTACAATGAGCAGTTCTTC; cdr3_aa: CASSAGQGVYNEQFF
j_call: TRBJ1-1; v_call: TRBV12-3/TRBV12-4; clone_size: .; d_call: .; cdr3_nt: TGTGCCAGCAGTTTCGGACAAAATGAAGCTTTCTTT; cdr3_aa: CASSFGQNEAFF
j_call: TRBJ2-7; v_call: TRBV7-8; clone_size: .; d_call: .; cdr3_nt: TGTGCCAGCAGCTTAGACAGGGCGTACGAGCAGTACTTC; cdr3_aa: CASSLDRAYEQYF
j_call: TRBJ2-3; v_call: TRBV6-2/TRBV6-3; clone_size: .; d_call: .; cdr3_nt: TGTGCCAGCAGTTACTTCACGCCAGGGAGCACAGATACGCAGTATTTT; cdr3_aa: CASSYFTPGSTDTQYF
j_call: TRBJ1-4; v_call: TRBV5-1; clone_size: .; d_call: TRBD1; cdr3_nt: TGCGCCAGCAGCCAGGGGGGGGCTGCTAATGAAAAACTGTTTTTT; cdr3_aa: CASSQGGAANEKLFF
j_call: TRBJ2-3; v_call: TRBV4-2; clone_size: .; d_call: .; cdr3_nt: TGTGCCAGCAGCCAAGAACAATCCACAGGCACAGATACGCAGTATTTT; cdr3_aa: CASSQEQSTGTDTQYF
j_call: TRBJ2-7; v_call: TRBV5-4; clone_size: .; d_call: .; cdr3_nt: TGTGCCAGCAGCACAACCAGGGGGGAACCCTACGAGCAGTACTTC; cdr3_aa: CASSTTRGEPYEQYF
j_call: TRBJ2-1; v_call: TRBV28; clone_size: .; d_call: TRBD2; cdr3_nt: TGTGCCAGCAGTCCAATAAGCGGGAGGGTCAATGAGCAGTTCTTC; cdr3_aa: CASSPISGRVNEQFF
j_call: TRBJ1-2; v_call: TRBV5-1; clone_size: .; d_call: .; cdr3_nt: TGCGCCAGCAGCTTGGCCCTGACTGGTGAGGGCTACACCTTC; cdr3_aa: CASSLALTGEGYTF
j_call: TRBJ1-1; v_call: TRBV5-1; clone_size: .; d_call: TRBD1; cdr3_nt: TGCGCCAGCAGCAACCTGGACAGGGGAACGACTGAAGCTTTCTTT; cdr3_aa: CASSNLDRGTTEAFF
j_call: TRBJ1-2; v_call: TRBV19; clone_size: .; d_call: .; cdr3_nt: TGTGCCAGTACTCCCTCCCGACAGGTTTTGGGCTACACCTTC; cdr3_aa: CASTPSRQVLGYTF
j_call: TRBJ1-1; v_call: TRBV28; clone_size: .; d_call: .; cdr3_nt: TGTGCCAGCAGTTTTTTCACTGAAGCTTTCTTT; cdr3_aa: CASSFFTEAFF
j_call: TRBJ1-2; v_call: TRBV28; clone_size: .; d_call: .; cdr3_nt: TGTGCCAGCAGTTTGGTTGACTATGGCTACACCTTC; cdr3_aa: CASSLVDYGYTF
j_call: TRBJ1-4; v_call: TRBV19; clone_size: few; d_call: .; cdr3_nt: TGTGCCAGTAGTGGCCGGGTTCTTGGTGAAAAACTGTTTTTT; cdr3_aa: CASSGRVLGEKLFF
j_call: TRBJ1-2; v_call: TRBV19; clone_size: .; d_call: TRBD1; cdr3_nt: TGTGCCAGTAGATTGACAGGGGTGGTCTATGGCTACACCTTC; cdr3_aa: CASRLTGVVYGYTF
j_call: TRBJ1-5; v_call: TRBV28; clone_size: few; d_call: TRBD1; cdr3_nt: TGTGCCAGCAGTCCGGACAGGGGGGACCTTAGCAATCAGCCCCAGCATTTT; cdr3_aa: CASSPDRGDLSNQPQHF
j_call: TRBJ1-1; v_call: TRBV28; clone_size: .; d_call: .; cdr3_nt: TGTGCCAGCACCCAGGAGGGCACTGAAGCTTTCTTT; cdr3_aa: CASTQEGTEAFF
j_call: TRBJ2-7; v_call: TRBV30; clone_size: .; d_call: .; cdr3_nt: TGTGCCTGGAGTCGGCAGGGAAGCGAGCAGTACTTC; cdr3_aa: CAWSRQGSEQYF
j_call: TRBJ1-5; v_call: TRBV27; clone_size: .; d_call: TRBD1; cdr3_nt: TGTGCCAGCAGTCCCGGCGGACAGGGGCGCAATCAGCCCCAGCATTTT; cdr3_aa: CASSPGGQGRNQPQHF